This T cell receptor beta chain originates from a study of blood T cell repertoires in COVID-19. Across the whole study: The United States, Italy and Spain supplied acute and convalescent COVID-19 samples. Nucleic acid was either cDNA or gDNA, and it came from T cells, B-cell-depleted T cells, or PBMCs.

The repertoire was sequenced with immunoSEQ multiplex PCR; TCRdb's copy has only in-frame clones and lacks some. The sample lists some 320,000 clones, roughly 90% occurring once. Participant-reported clinical history was the basis for cohort assignment. Exposed study participants had met a COVID-19 case within 2 weeks before entry. CDR1 and CDR2 (germline): SGHRS, YFSETQ. The V end was cut by 0 bases, the J end by 9 bases, with 13 bases between. The CDR3 contains 15 residues. Sequencing input: PBMCs or T cells enriched from blood (not recorded which). The V call is TRBV5-1, the J call TRBJ1-6; D not resolved. This receptor was obtained from a woman in her forties or fifties who had been exposed to COVID-19. CDR3 amino acids: CASSLAPGLSSPLHF. The CDR3 nucleotides are TGCGCCAGCAGCTTGGCCCCAGGCTTAAGTTCACCCCTCCACTTT.